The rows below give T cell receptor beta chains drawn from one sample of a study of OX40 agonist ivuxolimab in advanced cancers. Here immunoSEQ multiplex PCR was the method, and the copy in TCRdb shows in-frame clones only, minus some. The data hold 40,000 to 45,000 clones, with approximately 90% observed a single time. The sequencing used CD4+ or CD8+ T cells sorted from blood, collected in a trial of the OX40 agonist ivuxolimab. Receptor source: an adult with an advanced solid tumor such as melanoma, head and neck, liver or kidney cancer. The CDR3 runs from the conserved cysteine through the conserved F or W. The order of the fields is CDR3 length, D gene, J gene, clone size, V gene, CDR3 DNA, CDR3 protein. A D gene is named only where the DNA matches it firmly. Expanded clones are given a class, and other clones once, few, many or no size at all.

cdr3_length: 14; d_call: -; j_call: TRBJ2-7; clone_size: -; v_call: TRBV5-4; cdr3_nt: TGTGCCAGCAGCTTTGGGGGAGGCCCCTACGAGCAGTACTTC; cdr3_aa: CASSFGGGPYEQYF
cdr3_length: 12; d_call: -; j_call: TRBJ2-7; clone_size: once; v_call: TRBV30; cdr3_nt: TGTGCCTGGAATAGGGGTGGTTACGAGCAGTACTTC; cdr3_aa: CAWNRGGYEQYF
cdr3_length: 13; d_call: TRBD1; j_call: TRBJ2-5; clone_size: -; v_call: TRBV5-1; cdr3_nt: TGCGCCAGCGGCGGACAGGGGAGGGAGACCCAGTACTTC; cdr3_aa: CASGGQGRETQYF
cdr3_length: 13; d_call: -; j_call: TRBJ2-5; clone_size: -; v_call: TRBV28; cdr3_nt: TGTGCCAGCAGTTTATACAGGGAGAGTTTCCAGTACTTC; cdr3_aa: CASSLYRESFQYF
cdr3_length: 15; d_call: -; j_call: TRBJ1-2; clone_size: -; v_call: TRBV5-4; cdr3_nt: TGTGCCAGCAGCTTGGTGGGTTTGGGGGGGTATGGCTACACCTTC; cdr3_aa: CASSLVGLGGYGYTF
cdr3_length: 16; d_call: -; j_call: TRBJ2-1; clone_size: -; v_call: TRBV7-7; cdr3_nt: TGTGCTAGCAGCTTAGAAGGCGGATTGCCCTACAATGAGCAGTTCTTC; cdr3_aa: CASSLEGGLPYNEQFF
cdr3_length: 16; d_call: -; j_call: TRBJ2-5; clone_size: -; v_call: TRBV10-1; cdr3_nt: TGCGCCAGCACGGTCAGGGGGGCTCTGTACCAAGAGACCCAGTACTTC; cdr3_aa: CASTVRGALYQETQYF
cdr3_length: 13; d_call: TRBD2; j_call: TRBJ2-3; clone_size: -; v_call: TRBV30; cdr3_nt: TGTGCCTGGTCGGAGGAGCGGGACGATACGCAGTATTTT; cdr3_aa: CAWSEERDDTQYF
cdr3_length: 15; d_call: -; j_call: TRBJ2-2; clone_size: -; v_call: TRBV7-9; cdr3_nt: TGTGCCAGCAGCTTAATGACAGGACACACCGGGGAGCTGTTTTTT; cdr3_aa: CASSLMTGHTGELFF
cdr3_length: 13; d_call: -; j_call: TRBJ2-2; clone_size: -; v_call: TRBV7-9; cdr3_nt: TGTGCCAGCAGCCAGCATGGCACCGGGGAGCTGTTTTTT; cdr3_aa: CASSQHGTGELFF
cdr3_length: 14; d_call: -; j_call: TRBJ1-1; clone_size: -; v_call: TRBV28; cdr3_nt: TGTGCCAGCAGTTTAGGTGGCTTTAACACTGAAGCTTTCTTT; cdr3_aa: CASSLGGFNTEAFF
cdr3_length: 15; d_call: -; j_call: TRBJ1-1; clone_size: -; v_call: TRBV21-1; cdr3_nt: TGTGCCAGCAGCAACGGGGAAACTGTGAACACTGAAGCTTTCTTT; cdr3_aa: CASSNGETVNTEAFF
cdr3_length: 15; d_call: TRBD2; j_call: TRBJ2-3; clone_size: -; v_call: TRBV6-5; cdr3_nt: TGTGCCAGCAGTTTAGCGGGAGCTAGCACAGATACGCAGTATTTT; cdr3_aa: CASSLAGASTDTQYF
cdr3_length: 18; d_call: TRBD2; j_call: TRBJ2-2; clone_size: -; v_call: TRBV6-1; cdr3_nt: TGTGCCAGCAGTGAAGCCGGTAGCGGGAGTATCGACACCGGGGAGCTGTTTTTT; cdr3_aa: CASSEAGSGSIDTGELFF